This T cell receptor beta chain derives from a study of T cell responses to AZD1222 COVID-19 vaccine. Overall study results and limits: Spike-specific TCR breadth rose after two AZD1222 doses, and depth rose as well. Among vaccine-associated CD4 TCRs, coverage spanned spike, with dominance at 160-218 and 743-854. Repertoires in all cases were sampled only once the peak T cell response had passed.

Germline CDR1 and CDR2: SGHNT and YYREEE (reference sequence). The V end lost 0 bases, the J end lost 8 bases, and 9 bases lay between the germline ends. The CDR3 has 13 residues. The repertoire was sequenced with immunoSEQ multiplex PCR; TCRdb's copy has only in-frame clones and lacks some. Seen here are tens of thousands of clones, 82% observed once, and the top ten hold under 6.5%. As concerns this clone: The target antigen is unknown.

The receptor was derived from an adult in good health. The chain recombines TRBV5-4 with TRBJ2-4; D is perhaps TRBD2 (6 bases). This specimen consisted of peripheral blood, obtained on day 0 of AZD1222 vaccination. The CDR3 spells CASSLGREDIQYF. The CDR3 region has the DNA TGTGCCAGCAGCTTGGGCAGGGAGGACATTCAGTACTTC.